This entry concerns a single TCR beta chain. The data stem from a study of blood T cell repertoires in COVID-19. Study context: Italy, Spain and the United States were the sources of the convalescent and acute COVID-19 samples.

Trimming left V 6 bases short and J 0 bases short, with 17 bases between. The CDR3 runs 17 residues. The germline V gene has CDR1 MDHEN and CDR2 SYDVKM. Measured with immunoSEQ multiplex PCR; TCRdb has only the in-frame clones, and not every one. The data hold approximately 270,000 clones, with around 89% observed a single time. The V call is TRBV28, the J call TRBJ2-2; D might be TRBD1 (6 bases). The TCR sequence derives from a woman between 25 and 40 years old with acute COVID-19. Sample: PBMCs or T cells enriched from blood (not recorded which). CDR3 sequence reads: CASRPGHPFANTGELFF. Written as DNA, the CDR3 is TGTGCCAGCAGACCGGGACACCCGTTCGCGAACACCGGGGAGCTGTTTTTT. Full variable domain (rest looked up from reference TRBV28 and TRBJ2-2): DVKVTQSSRYLVKRTGEKVFLECVQDMDHENMFWYRQDPGLGLRLIYFSYDVKMKEKGDIPEGYSVSREKKERFSLILESASTNQTSMYLCASRPGHPFANTGELFFGEGSRLTVL.